The present TCR beta chain was sequenced within a study of shared clonotypes between healthy human individuals (TCRdb year 2020). Concerning the study at large: Three men and two women, aged 18 to 49 years, made up the cohort. Libraries were prepared and TCR repertoires were sequenced by different laboratories using diverse techniques, in order to increase sequencing depth and limit assay-specific biases. Leukapheresis yielded between about 0.85 and 10 billion PBMCs per donor. To estimate repertoire size and how much clonotype sharing occurs between individuals, the study deeply sequenced the blood TCR repertoires of about five healthy adults.

Using the deep immunoSEQ assay, TCR CDR3 regions were amplified from genomic DNA by multiplex PCR. Extracted genomic DNA from each cell subset was spread evenly across all wells of several immunoSEQ 96-well plates, with each plate serving as a replicate. For unsorted PBMC, 300 ng genomic DNA, equal to roughly 33,000 T cell genomes, was loaded into each replicate PCR. Unsorted PBMC genomic DNA was sequenced across ten immunoSEQ deep assay plates. Purified libraries were measured with a Qubit 3.0 fluorometer, size-checked on a Bioanalyzer 2100, and measured again with the KAPA Library Quantification kit. A separate single-read 150-cycle Illumina NextSeq 550 flow cell was used to sequence each immunoSEQ 96-well plate. Per the original workflow: Because only junctional sequences without quality scores were contained in the immunoSEQ output, filtering matching that applied to full-length reads could not be performed. Sequences were annotated with PyIR, a Python wrapper for IgBLAST v1.9, and V/J genes and CDR3 were assigned using IMGT germline references. Reads were removed for weak V/J assignments (E-value above 1e-6), missing CDR3, stop codons, out-of-frame junctions, or ambiguous translated residues. V3J clonotypes were defined by identical inferred V gene, J gene, and CDR3 amino acid sequence. Percentage overlap between repertoires was computed as shared unique clonotypes divided by the size of the smaller repertoire. Three approaches were used to assess repertoire richness: RTK rarefaction, the Chao1 estimator, and Recon v2.1 estimates of unobserved clonotypes. Entries here come from immuneACCESS through TCRdb and include only in-frame sequences with V and J called. Some clones fail to appear in such tables; in the studies checked, an unresolved V gene covers under half of the shortfall, and the cause of the remainder is unknown. V, J and clone size derive from that table, while D and trimming were established from the DNA sequence. The table for this sample lists about 490,000 clones; 65% to 85% of them were counted only once. Clones ranked in the top ten supply approximately 11% of the sample.

The donors were healthy, HIV-negative adults who had no recently reported acute infections or vaccinations. Only Caucasian adults living in Nashville, Tennessee, USA were represented among the donors. For unsorted samples, around 85 million PBMCs were counted, and genomic DNA was extracted using the QIAamp DNA Blood Mini kit. After blood collection by leukapheresis, PBMCs were isolated using Ficoll-Histopaque density gradient centrifugation and then cryopreserved in the vapor phase of liquid nitrogen. V loses 6 bases of germline sequence and J loses 2 bases, and the interval between the two ends is 13 bases. The CDR3 spans 15 residues, from the cysteine through the phenylalanine. Only the CDR3 portion is preserved as DNA: 45 bases, with reading frame beginning at the first base. Sequences SGHNT (CDR1) and YENEEA (CDR2) are obtained from the germline V gene. General conclusions and limits of the study: Pairwise subsampling led to the expectation that sequencing depth would affect the degree of clonotype sharing among donors. The genetic and exposure-history diversity represented was limited by the small number of donors. Sampling was limited to blood, and TCR repertoires in tissue likely differ from TCR repertoires in blood.

This clone was counted only a few times. No cognate antigen has been identified for it. One base away there is no much larger clone; base qualities are not given. The TCR comes from a woman in her thirties or forties in good health. Some clones in this sample may be carry-over from other donors' samples. The sequence joins TRBV11-3 to TRBJ2-2; a tentative D match to TRBD1 spans 6 bases. The sample was PBMCs. This receptor carries the CDR3 CASSPGQHNTGELFF. In nucleotide form, the sequence is TGTGCCAGCAGTCCCGGACAGCATAACACCGGGGAGCTGTTTTTT.